The source of this T cell receptor beta chain is a study of blood T cells in healthy people across ages. This clonotype was seen a few times. The antigen remains unidentified. Sample-barcoded 5' priming and a J-beta primer mix drove a second PCR of roughly 7 to 11 cycles. TCRdb passed the 5' RACE reads through MiXCR, listing each CDR3 protein once. The table lists about 970,000 distinct CDR3 sequences, roughly 51% of them singletons. V dropped 4 bases and J dropped 2 bases, with 13 bases sitting between them. Germline assignment: CDR1 MNHNY and CDR2 SVGAGI (reference sequence). The CDR3 length is 15 residues. General study points: Per million T cells, the diversity of TCR beta decreased roughly linearly as age advanced.

The J gene is TRBJ2-3, the V gene TRBV6-6; D is perhaps TRBD1 or TRBD2 (6 bases each). Specimen: blood. The clonotype was recovered from a woman aged 55-70 years in good health. The CDR3 sequence is CASSWVGGNTDTQYF. The DNA for the CDR3 is TGTGCCAGCAGTTGGGTAGGGGGGAACACAGATACGCAGTATTTT.